This TCR beta chain was recorded in a study of cytomegalovirus exposure and HLA in healthy donors. The study, taken as a whole, reports: A link between a missense DCLRE1C variant and TCR beta V- and J-gene trimming emerged from a later analysis. Earlier analysis found most TCR beta V segments productive about 87% or about 30% of the time.

Comment on this clone: Antigen unknown.

The PCR was carried out with 60 Vbeta primers and 13 Jbeta primers. Produced via immunoSEQ multiplex PCR; TCRdb's table is partial and in-frame only. The sample records under 150,000 clones, around four fifths being singletons. Trimming at V came to 1 base and at J to 0 bases, leaving 9 bases not matched to a gene. The CDR3 covers 18 residues. CDR1 and CDR2 (germline): SGHTA, FQGNSA. This TCR was recovered from a male donor in good health and CMV-seropositive. Sequencing was performed on PBMCs. The genes are TRBV7-2 and TRBJ2-7, with TRBD2 matching 10 bases. The CDR3 DNA follows: TGTGCCAGCAGCTTAGACGAACCCGGGACTAGCGTCTCCTACGAGCAGTACTTC. Its translation is CASSLDEPGTSVSYEQYF.